This TCR beta chain was identified in a study of regulatory T cells in long-lasting Graves disease. TCR beta libraries were built with iRepertoire HTBI primers and Arm-PCR of CDR3 regions. Using its own MiXCR run on the multiplex PCR reads, TCRdb lists one record per CDR3 protein. Here the sample spans around 400,000 distinct CDR3 sequences, less than 25% being singletons. Time point described: persistent/refractory GD, antithyroid drugs over 5 years with positive TRAb. With RNA extracted from PBMCs as input, the TCR library was made. This clonotype showed up many times. The antigen is not known. Regarding the study as a whole: Repertoires from persistent disease leaned toward TRBV28, TRBJ1-2 and TRBJ2-5. Newly diagnosed patients had higher TCR diversity than persistent Graves' patients did. Persistent patients shared fewer than 3,500 public clonotypes among themselves. Newly diagnosed patients shared fewer, at roughly 970.

The length of the CDR3 is 15 residues. The germline V and J ends were trimmed by 1 base and 6 bases, with 12 bases remaining between them. CDR1 is SNHLY and CDR2 is FYNNEI in the germline V gene. J is TRBJ2-2 and V is TRBV2, with D unresolved. The sequence came from a female donor with Graves disease. Sequencing used peripheral blood mononuclear cells (PBMCs), obtained when the disease was refractory, from a patient treated with antithyroid drugs. The CDR3 is CASSEVMAGPGELFF. The CDR3 bases are TGTGCCAGCAGTGAAGTAATGGCAGGCCCCGGGGAGCTGTTTTTT.